The source of this TCR beta chain is a study of CXCR3-negative and CXCR3-positive naive CD8 T cells. As regards this clonotype: What it binds is not known.

UMI-tagged TRB cDNA libraries were built via 5' RACE. Reprocessing the 5' RACE reads, TCRdb reports a single entry for every CDR3 protein and omits DNA. The listing records 20,000 to 25,000 distinct CDR3 sequences. General study points: CXCR3 expression partially decreased after cryopreservation; most assays used fresh PBMCs. Memory cells differed in TRBV-TRBJ usage, but naive CXCR3-negative and CXCR3-positive cells had similar usage.

CDR3 length equals 14 residues. Germline CDR1 MNHEY, CDR2 SMNVEV (reference sequence). The clonotype comes from a human donor in good health. Some clones in this sample may be carry-over from other donors' samples. Specimen: memory CD8+ T cells from blood. This chain connects TRBV27 to TRBJ2-6. CDR3 residues: CASSFVSGANVLTF.